One and the same sample provided the 24 T cell receptor beta chains below, sequenced in a study of blood T cells in healthy people across ages. Primers used in a second PCR of about 6 to 12 cycles were a sample-barcoded 5' primer and a J-beta primer mix. MiXCR was run by TCRdb on the 5' RACE reads, yielding one entry per CDR3 protein. The sample lists roughly 1,800,000 distinct CDR3 sequences, about 50% occurring once. Source material: blood. These receptors were obtained from a woman aged 40-49 years in good health.

The count of this clonotype is one. V and J are TRBV11-2 and TRBJ2-1; no clear D gene. CDR3 length equals 11 residues. Per the germline V gene, CDR1 is SGHAT and CDR2 is FQNNGV. Trimming stripped 1 base from V and 12 bases from J, with 7 bases between. The CDR3 loop reads CASSLVTGQFF. Here the CDR3 DNA reads TGTGCCAGCAGCTTAGTGACGGGGCAGTTCTTC.

The rearrangement links TRBV4-1 to TRBJ2-7; TRBD1 is a possible D gene (5 bases). The CDR3 runs to 15 residues. The V and J ends lost 1 base and 0 bases respectively, with 10 bases between them. Germline-derived CDR1 and CDR2 are MGHRA and YSYEKL. Here the CDR3 reads CASSQGHRPSYEQYF. In DNA form, the CDR3 reads TGCGCCAGCAGCCAAGGGCACAGGCCCTCCTACGAGCAGTACTTC.

The CDR3 DNA reads as TGCAGTGCCTACCCCAGAGGGCGGGGGACTAATGAAAAACTGTTTTTT. Its translation: CSAYPRGRGTNEKLFF. This chain joins TRBV20-1 and TRBJ1-4; D possibly corresponds to TRBD1 (5 bases). Trimming removed 6 bases from V and 2 bases from J, with 19 bases in between. The CDR3 consists of 16 residues. Germline loops: CDR1 DFQATT, CDR2 SNEGSKA (reference sequence).

In DNA form, the CDR3 reads TGTGCCAGCAGCGGGAGGATGACAGGTTTTTCCGACCGGGCTATTGGCTACACCTTC. Its translation: CASSGRMTGFSDRAIGYTF. This chain links TRBV9 with TRBJ1-2; perhaps TRBD1 as D (6 bases). CDR1 is SGDLS, CDR2 YYNGEE, per germline. The length of the CDR3 is 19 residues. Trimming left V 3 bases short and J 7 bases short, with 31 bases between.

This clonotype was detected a few times. This chain links TRBV7-3 with TRBJ2-3, with TRBD2 matching over 8 bases. V trimming: 4 bases; J trimming: 4 bases; junction bases outside the gene matches: 4. The germline gives CDR1 SGHTA, CDR2 FQGTGA. This CDR3 region has 14 residues. The CDR3 DNA reads as TGTGCCAGCAGCTCAATAGCGGGGTCAGATACGCAGTATTTT. It is translated as CASSSIAGSDTQYF.

The chain employs TRBV20-1 and TRBJ1-2; a weak D match, TRBD1 (5 bases). Germline lookup yields CDR1 DFQATT and CDR2 SNEGSKA (reference sequence). The CDR3 covers 12 residues. Trimming took off 5 bases at V and 6 bases at J, with 13 bases between the two ends. The chain's CDR3 is CSAPRDGDGYTF. The CDR3, as DNA: TGCAGTGCTCCCAGGGACGGCGATGGCTACACCTTC.

In DNA, the CDR3 is TGCAGTGCTAGAGGCCCCGGGACAGGGAATGGCTACACCTTC. Amino acid sequence: CSARGPGTGNGYTF. V and J are TRBV20-1 and TRBJ1-2; 9 bases map to TRBD1. J was trimmed by 6 bases and V by 1 base; bases with no gene match: 6. This CDR3 is built from 14 residues. Germline V gene lookup returns CDR1 DFQATT and CDR2 SNEGSKA (reference sequence).

This rearrangement joins TRBV19 to TRBJ1-2; no firm D call. Germline V gene lookup returns CDR1 LNHDA and CDR2 SQIVND (reference sequence). The CDR3 totals 14 residues. V lost 6 bases and J lost 5, with 16 bases in between. The DNA for the CDR3 is TGTGCCAGTAGCCCCGGCAGGCCGGGTTATGGCTACACCTTC. Its protein product is CASSPGRPGYGYTF. Variable domain in full (rest from reference TRBV19 and TRBJ1-2): DGGITQSPKYLFRKEGQNVTLSCEQNLNHDAMYWYRQDPGQGLRLIYYSQIVNDFQKGDIAEGYSVSREKKESFPLTVTSAQKNPTAFYLCASSPGRPGYGYTFGSGTRLTVV.

For the CDR3, the DNA is TGTGCCAGCAGCCCCCGGACCAAGTTGGGCTACGAGCAGTACTTC. It is translated as CASSPRTKLGYEQYF. The chain joins TRBV7-9 to TRBJ2-7; no clear D. The V end was cut by 5 bases, the J end by 3 bases, with 17 bases between. Germline V gives CDR1 SEHNR, CDR2 FQNEAQ (reference sequence). The CDR3 sequence is 15 residues long. Full variable domain (missing parts from reference TRBV7-9 and TRBJ2-7): DTGVSQNPRHKITKRGQNVTFRCDPISEHNRLYWYRQTLGQGPEFLTYFQNEAQLEKSRLLSDRFSAERPKGSFSTLEIQRTEQGDSAMYLCASSPRTKLGYEQYFGPGTRLTVT.

The V gene is TRBV20-1, the J gene TRBJ2-7; D perhaps matches TRBD2 (6 bases). The J call may be incorrect, as the DNA end agrees better with TRBJ2-5. The CDR3 totals 13 residues. Per the germline V gene, CDR1 is DFQATT and CDR2 is SNEGSKA (reference sequence). CDR3 protein: CSAPGTAGETQYF. CDR3 DNA sequence: TGCAGTGCCCCCGGGACTGCCGGGGAGACCCAGTACTTC.

The chain has TRBV6-2 or TRBV6-3 and TRBJ2-2, with 9 bases fitting TRBD2. The J segment lost 1 base and the V segment lost 0 bases, leaving 6 bases of the junction unmatched. The CDR3 totals 18 residues. Germline values: CDR1 MNHEY, CDR2 SVGEGT. The CDR3 nucleotides read TGTGCCAGCAGTTACTCGTCTGCACTAGCGGGGAACACCGGGGAGCTGTTTTTT. It is translated as CASSYSSALAGNTGELFF.

This clonotype was seen once. The chain employs TRBV24-1 and TRBJ2-7, with D uncertain. The CDR3 covers 11 residues. Germline V CDR1 and CDR2: KGHDR, SFDVKD. V lost 6 bases, J lost 5 bases, and 7 bases lay in between. The CDR3 protein is CATSPVDEQYF. CDR3 DNA: TGTGCCACCAGTCCAGTTGACGAGCAGTACTTC.

This chain connects TRBV9 to TRBJ2-3, with unresolved D. The CDR3 runs to 14 residues. CDR1 is SGDLS, CDR2 YYNGEE, per germline. The V end was cut by 0 bases, the J end by 6 bases, with 11 bases between. The CDR3 reads CASSVAWEGDTQYF. The CDR3 bases are TGTGCCAGCAGCGTAGCTTGGGAAGGGGATACGCAGTATTTT.

The genes are TRBV9 and TRBJ2-4, with D possibly being TRBD1 (6 bases). The tail of the sequence fits TRBJ2-7 better, so the J call may be wrong. Germline-derived CDR1 and CDR2 are SGDLS and YYNGEE. The CDR3 sequence is 16 residues long. The CDR3 protein is CASSPHLWTESYEQYF. CDR3 bases: TGTGCCAGCAGCCCACACCTGTGGACAGAAAGCTACGAGCAGTACTTC.

The CDR3: CASSPNQGSTNEQFF. For the CDR3, the DNA is TGTGCCAGCTCACCAAACCAGGGGTCTACCAATGAGCAGTTCTTC. The chain couples TRBV18 to TRBJ2-1; D is possibly TRBD1 (6 bases). Per the germline V gene, CDR1 is KGHSH and CDR2 is LQKENI. The V gene lost 2 bases and the J gene lost 6 bases, with 14 bases spanning the gap. The CDR3 consists of 15 residues.

The chain employs TRBV3-1 and TRBJ2-7, with 7 bases fitting TRBD2. The CDR3 consists of 16 residues. CDR1 is LGHDT and CDR2 is YNNKEL in the germline V gene (reference sequence). J was trimmed by 0 bases and V by 1 base; bases with no gene match: 6. CDR3 residues: CASSQGGGEASYEQYF. CDR3 sequence (DNA): TGTGCCAGCAGCCAAGGGGGAGGGGAAGCCTCCTACGAGCAGTACTTC.

This clonotype was observed once. The V and J genes are TRBV25-1 and TRBJ2-1, with D perhaps TRBD1 or TRBD2 (5 bases each). CDR1 is MGHDK, CDR2 SYGVNS, per germline. The length of the CDR3 is 13 residues. CDR3 protein: CATSGRLYNEQFF. CDR3 DNA sequence: TGTGCGACCTCGGGACGGTTATACAATGAGCAGTTCTTC.

J is TRBJ2-1 and V is TRBV11-2, with a possible D match to TRBD2 (5 bases). Germline V gives CDR1 SGHAT, CDR2 FQNNGV. The CDR3 runs 15 residues. The V and J ends lost 4 bases and 5 bases respectively, with 15 bases between them. CDR3 DNA sequence: TGTGCCAGCAGCTCAGCGGTGTGGGGAAACAATGAGCAGTTCTTC. Translated, it gives CASSSAVWGNNEQFF.

The V call is TRBV5-1, the J call TRBJ2-1; perhaps TRBD2 as D (5 bases). CDR1 is SGHRS, CDR2 YFSETQ, per germline. This CDR3 spans 11 amino acids. V was trimmed by 4 bases and J by 9 bases, leaving 8 bases between them. CDR3 protein: CASSGAAEQFF. The CDR3, as DNA: TGCGCCAGCAGCGGAGCGGCTGAGCAGTTCTTC. Full variable domain (remainder filled in from reference TRBV5-1 and TRBJ2-1): KAGVTQTPRYLIKTRGQQVTLSCSPISGHRSVSWYQQTPGQGLQFLFEYFSETQRNKGNFPGRFSGRQFSNSRSEMNVSTLELGDSALYLCASSGAAEQFFGPGTRLTVL.

This chain connects TRBV27 to TRBJ1-2; 9 bases are shared with TRBD1. Trimming cost V 5 bases and J 7 bases; bases outside gene matches: 8. Germline V gene lookup returns CDR1 MNHEY and CDR2 SMNVEV (reference sequence). This CDR3 spans 14 amino acids. CDR3 DNA: TGTGCCAGCAGTCCCGGGGGACAGGGAGGTGGCTACACCTTC. It specifies CASSPGGQGGGYTF.

At least ten counts were recorded for this clonotype. V gene TRBV4-3 combines with J gene TRBJ2-3, with D maybe TRBD2 (5 bases). Germline V gene sequence: CDR1 LGHNA, CDR2 YSLEER. V lost 1 base and J 5 bases, leaving 10 bases between the germline ends. This CDR3 contains 14 residues. Here the CDR3 reads CASSQGLAGDTQYF. The CDR3 DNA sequence: TGCGCCAGCAGCCAAGGACTTGCGGGAGATACGCAGTATTTT.

A word on this clonotype: At one of its ends the junction is not consistent with the germline gene, which may arise from a read error. The gene calls are TRBV18 and TRBJ1-2; D perhaps matches TRBD1 (5 bases). The CDR3 loop spans 15 amino acids. The germline gives CDR1 KGHSH, CDR2 LQKENI. The CDR3 coding sequence is TGTGCCAGCTCACCTGGGGCGACTGCTAACTATTGCTACACCTTC. Its protein product is CASSPGATANYCYTF.

This chain uses TRBV4-2 with TRBJ2-7; maybe TRBD2 (5 bases). The CDR3 consists of 14 residues. V was pared by 0 bases and J by 5 bases, with 11 bases between. Germline V gene sequence: CDR1 LGHNA, CDR2 YNFKEQ. The CDR3 sequence: CASSQETGSNEQYF. In nucleotides, the CDR3 is TGTGCCAGCAGCCAAGAGACGGGGAGTAACGAGCAGTACTTC.

V gene TRBV7-9 combines with J gene TRBJ2-3, with 14 nucleotides matching TRBD2. Germline values: CDR1 SEHNR, CDR2 FQNEAQ (reference sequence). V shed 5 bases and J 5 bases; nucleotides not matched to a gene: 9. This CDR3 contains 17 residues. The DNA of the CDR3 is TGTGCCAGCAGCCTTGGACTAGCGGGGGGAGGAGGAGATACGCAGTATTTT. Translation gives CASSLGLAGGGGDTQYF.